The 26 T cell receptor beta chains reported below all come from one sample, sequenced in a study of control samples from healthy donors and cancer patients. The data were produced by immunoSEQ multiplex PCR, yet TCRdb's version contains in-frame clones alone and is incomplete. This table has some 150,000 clones, approximately 93% appearing once. The sequenced material came from blood. These receptors all stem from a man in his fifties or sixties in good health.

V is TRBV4-1 and J is TRBJ2-7; D not resolved. The CDR3 extends over 13 amino acids. The V end was cut by 0 bases, the J end by 2 bases, with 5 bases between. Germline CDR1 MGHRA, CDR2 YSYEKL. The CDR3 region is CASSQEPTYEQYF. For the CDR3, the DNA is TGCGCCAGCAGCCAAGAGCCAACCTACGAGCAGTACTTC.

The gene calls are TRBV12-3 or TRBV12-4 and TRBJ1-2; TRBD1 matches at 7 bases. Trimming cost V 5 bases and J 7 bases; bases outside gene matches: 7. The CDR3 totals 13 residues. CDR3: CASSTGQVRGYTF. In DNA form, the CDR3 reads TGTGCCAGCAGTACAGGACAGGTTCGTGGCTACACCTTC.

This chain connects TRBV20-1 to TRBJ1-1; D uncertain. CDR1 DFQATT and CDR2 SNEGSKA come from the germline V gene (reference sequence). Trimming removed 3 bases at V and 1 base at J, with 9 bases between. The CDR3 contains 13 residues. This CDR3 is CSASLGTNTEAFF. Here the CDR3 DNA reads TGCAGTGCTAGTCTGGGAACGAACACTGAAGCTTTCTTT.

On this clone: This same CDR3 is encoded by further DNA sequences in the sample. The chain joins TRBV28 to TRBJ1-2; D unresolved. V was clipped by 3 bases and J by 2 bases, with 4 bases between them. This CDR3 region has 12 residues. CDR1 is MDHEN and CDR2 is SYDVKM in the germline V gene. In DNA form, the CDR3 reads TGTGCCAGCAGTTTGAGCAACTATGGCTACACCTTC. Amino acids: CASSLSNYGYTF.

This chain joins TRBV6-4 and TRBJ1-6, with a possible D match to TRBD1 (6 bases). V was trimmed by 1 base and J by 8 bases, leaving 9 bases between them. Germline V gene data show CDR1 as MRHNA and CDR2 as SNTAGT. This CDR3 region has 14 residues. Here the CDR3 reads CASSDWGGDSPLHF. CDR3 DNA: TGTGCCAGCAGTGACTGGGGGGGCGATTCACCCCTCCACTTT.

This rearrangement joins TRBV7-2 to TRBJ2-7, with D perhaps matching TRBD1 (6 bases). CDR1 is SGHTA, CDR2 FQGNSA, per germline. Trimming removed 1 base from V and 5 bases from J, with 12 bases in between. The CDR3 runs 14 residues. CDR3 sequence (DNA): TGTGCCAGCAGCTTAGGAGGACAGCCCCACGAGCAGTACTTC. Translation gives CASSLGGQPHEQYF.

The gene calls are TRBV27 and TRBJ1-5; D gene ambiguous. The germline gives CDR1 MNHEY, CDR2 SMNVEV (reference sequence). CDR3 length: 15 amino acids. The V end was cut by 5 bases, the J end by 0 bases, with 11 bases between. The CDR3 sequence: CASSAKGFSNQPQHF. The CDR3 DNA reads as TGTGCCAGCAGTGCAAAGGGTTTTAGCAATCAGCCCCAGCATTTT.

The chain couples TRBV5-1 to TRBJ2-5; maybe TRBD2 (5 bases). V gave up 5 bases and J gave up 5 bases, with 16 bases separating them. Looked up from germline, CDR1 is SGHRS and CDR2 is YFSETQ. The CDR3 has 14 residues. CDR3 region: CASRLEDRWETQYF. DNA for the CDR3: TGCGCCAGCAGACTGGAGGATAGGTGGGAGACCCAGTACTTC.

The V call is TRBV7-4, the J call TRBJ1-1; D ambiguous. The germline CDR1 and CDR2 sequences are SGHVT and SQSDAQ. V shed 1 base and J shed 4 bases, with 13 bases lying between them. This CDR3 comprises 15 residues. CDR3 in amino acids: CASSLVGSRSTEAFF. CDR3 nucleotides: TGTGCCAGCAGCTTAGTAGGCAGTCGGAGCACTGAAGCTTTCTTT. The entire variable domain, with the rest obtained from reference TRBV7-4 and TRBJ1-1, is as follows: GAGVSQSPRYKVAKRGRDVALRCDSISGHVTLYWYRQTLGQGSEVLTYSQSDAQRDKSGRPSGRFSAERPERSVSTLKIQRTEQGDSAVYLCASSLVGSRSTEAFFGQGTRLTVV.

The chain is built from TRBV3-1 (or the pseudogene TRBV3-2) and TRBJ2-4; no reliable D call. Germline V gene sequence: CDR1 LGHDT, CDR2 YNNKEL (reference sequence). This CDR3 has 16 residues. Trimming took off 0 bases at V and 0 bases at J, with 9 bases between the two ends. CDR3 in amino acids: CASSQEGGSAKNIQYF. For the CDR3, the DNA is TGTGCCAGCAGCCAAGAAGGCGGCTCAGCCAAAAACATTCAGTACTTC.

The rearrangement joins TRBV2 to TRBJ2-7; D may correspond to TRBD1 or TRBD2 (5 bases each). V was trimmed by 7 bases and J by 6 bases, leaving 25 bases between them. CDR1 SNHLY and CDR2 FYNNEI come from the germline V gene. CDR3 length: 16 residues. The CDR3 DNA sequence: TGTGCCAGCACTCCGGGACCGATAAGTGCTGGGTCCGAGCAGTACTTC. The encoded protein is CASTPGPISAGSEQYF.

This chain uses TRBV19 with TRBJ2-7; 7 bases match TRBD2. Trimming removed 2 bases from V and 5 bases from J; junction bases left unmatched: 12. Germline loops: CDR1 LNHDA, CDR2 SQIVND (reference sequence). This CDR3 is 16 amino acids long. This chain's CDR3 is CASSIRLRRESDEQYF. The CDR3, as DNA: TGTGCCAGTAGTATACGTTTAAGGCGGGAGTCCGACGAGCAGTACTTC.

The chain combines TRBV28 with TRBJ1-2; D remains unclear. The CDR3 has 12 amino acids. Trimming stripped 1 base from V and 6 bases from J, with 6 bases between. CDR1 is MDHEN and CDR2 is SYDVKM in the germline V gene. Written as DNA, the CDR3 is TGTGCCAGCAGTTTATCGAGGGATGGCTACACCTTC. Translating it yields CASSLSRDGYTF.

This sequence joins TRBV10-1 and TRBJ2-5; D is perhaps TRBD2 (6 bases). This CDR3 spans 15 amino acids. The germline CDR1 and CDR2 sequences are WNHNN and SYGVQD (reference sequence). The V gene lost 0 bases and the J gene lost 5 bases, with 13 bases spanning the gap. DNA for the CDR3: TGCGCCAGCAGTGAGTCGTTAAACCGGGGGGAGACCCAGTACTTC. Translation gives CASSESLNRGETQYF.

The genes are TRBV30 and TRBJ2-1, with 11 bases identical to TRBD1. Germline loops: CDR1 GTSNPN, CDR2 SVGIG (reference sequence). V shed 7 bases and J 8 bases; nucleotides not matched to a gene: 13. The CDR3 spans 15 residues. The CDR3 DNA follows: TGTGCCTCCCCAACGCGGGACAGGGGGGAGGATGAGCAGTTCTTC. It is translated as CASPTRDRGEDEQFF. Combining the CDR3 with reference TRBV30 and TRBJ2-1 gives the whole variable domain SQTIHQWPATLVQPVGSPLSLECTVEGTSNPNLYWYRQAAGRGLQLLFYSVGIGQISSEVPQNLSASRPQDRQFILSSKKLLLSDSGFYLCASPTRDRGEDEQFFGPGTRLTVL.

Here the CDR3 DNA reads TGTGCCAGCAGTTACTTGACAGGGGAAGAGACCCAGTACTTC. It specifies CASSYLTGEETQYF. The rearrangement uses TRBV6-5 and TRBJ2-5; 8 bases are a match to TRBD1. Germline CDR1 MNHEY, CDR2 SVGAGI. There are 14 residues in the CDR3. Trimming at V came to 1 base and at J to 3 bases, leaving 1 base not matched to a gene.

The chain has TRBV5-1 and TRBJ2-3; 8 nucleotides match TRBD2. This CDR3 region has 17 residues. The V segment lost 4 bases and the J segment 0 bases; nucleotides outside the gene matches: 10. Germline V gene data show CDR1 as SGHRS and CDR2 as YFSETQ. CDR3 sequence reads: CASSPGVAGLSTDTQYF. The CDR3 coding sequence is TGCGCCAGCAGCCCCGGGGTAGCGGGACTTAGCACAGATACGCAGTATTTT.

The J gene is TRBJ1-6, the V gene TRBV10-3; D is unclear. CDR1 ENHRY and CDR2 SYGVKD come from the germline V gene. The CDR3 consists of 15 residues. V was clipped by 4 bases and J by 8 bases, with 15 bases between them. The CDR3 is CAISAVSRVDSPLHF. The CDR3 DNA sequence: TGTGCCATCAGTGCCGTATCAAGGGTTGATTCACCCCTCCACTTT.

The V and J genes are TRBV29-1 and TRBJ2-3; TRBD1 might be the D (6 bases). There are 14 residues in the CDR3. Trimming shortened V by 6 bases and J by 4 bases, and 17 bases separated the two germline ends. CDR1 and CDR2 (germline): SQVTM, ANQGSEA. Written as DNA, the CDR3 is TGCAGCGTATCGGGACATTCAAAGGCAGATACGCAGTATTTT. Amino acids: CSVSGHSKADTQYF.

In nucleotides, the CDR3 is TGTGCCAGCAGCCCACGAGACAGGAACACCGGGGAGCTGTTTTTT. This encodes CASSPRDRNTGELFF. The rearrangement uses TRBV3-1 (or the pseudogene TRBV3-2) and TRBJ2-2, with D tentatively TRBD1 (5 bases). Trimming took off 4 bases at V and 1 base at J, with 10 bases between the two ends. The CDR3 is 15 residues long. Germline CDR1 reads LGHDT; CDR2 reads YNNKEL (reference sequence).

V and J are TRBV5-1 and TRBJ2-7; D perhaps matches TRBD1 (5 bases). Per the germline V gene, CDR1 is SGHRS and CDR2 is YFSETQ. This CDR3 spans 12 amino acids. Trimming left V 4 bases short and J 2 bases short, with 7 bases between. CDR3 in amino acids: CASSQDTYEQYF. DNA of the CDR3: TGCGCCAGCAGCCAGGACACCTACGAGCAGTACTTC.

The CDR3 is CASRVTGINEQFF. CDR3 bases: TGTGCCAGCAGGGTGACTGGGATCAATGAGCAGTTCTTC. The chain recombines TRBV12-3 or TRBV12-4 with TRBJ2-1; D is uncertain. Trimming removed 6 bases at V and 6 bases at J, with 12 bases between. This CDR3 spans 13 amino acids.

Only one count was recorded for this clone. V gene TRBV6-6 combines with J gene TRBJ2-5; tentative D call: TRBD1 (6 bases). V was clipped by 6 bases and J by 2 bases, with 10 bases between them. From germline, CDR1 is MNHNY and CDR2 SVGAGI (reference sequence). The CDR3 spans 13 residues. Here the CDR3 reads CASSRTVQETQYF. CDR3 nucleotides: TGTGCCAGCAGCCGGACAGTTCAAGAGACCCAGTACTTC.

V and J are TRBV6-1 and TRBJ1-3; D remains unclear. CDR3 size: 16 residues. V lost 3 bases to trimming and J lost 1 base, with 13 bases between them. In germline, CDR1 is MNHNS, CDR2 SASEGT. The CDR3: CASSEKYVLSGNTIYF. In DNA form, the CDR3 reads TGTGCCAGCAGTGAGAAATACGTACTATCTGGAAACACCATATATTTT.

The V call is TRBV5-1, the J call TRBJ2-7; maybe TRBD1 (5 bases). V shed 2 bases and J shed 6 bases, with 12 bases lying between them. The CDR3 has 13 amino acids. Germline-derived CDR1 and CDR2 are SGHRS and YFSETQ. The CDR3, as DNA: TGCGCCAGCAGCTTTGCCCAGGGAACCGAGCAGTACTTC. Translation: CASSFAQGTEQYF. Combining the CDR3 with reference TRBV5-1 and TRBJ2-7 gives the whole variable domain KAGVTQTPRYLIKTRGQQVTLSCSPISGHRSVSWYQQTPGQGLQFLFEYFSETQRNKGNFPGRFSGRQFSNSRSEMNVSTLELGDSALYLCASSFAQGTEQYFGPGTRLTVT.

CDR3 bases: TGTGCCAGTATCGTTACCCGGGACAGGGTCTTTTTTTACTCTGGGGCCAACGTCCTGACTTTC. Translated: CASIVTRDRVFFYSGANVLTF. J is TRBJ2-6 and V is TRBV19; 9 bases are a match to TRBD1. Germline V gene data show CDR1 as LNHDA and CDR2 as SQIVND (reference sequence). CDR3 size: 21 residues. The trim removed 7 bases at V and 0 bases at J, leaving 19 bases unmatched.